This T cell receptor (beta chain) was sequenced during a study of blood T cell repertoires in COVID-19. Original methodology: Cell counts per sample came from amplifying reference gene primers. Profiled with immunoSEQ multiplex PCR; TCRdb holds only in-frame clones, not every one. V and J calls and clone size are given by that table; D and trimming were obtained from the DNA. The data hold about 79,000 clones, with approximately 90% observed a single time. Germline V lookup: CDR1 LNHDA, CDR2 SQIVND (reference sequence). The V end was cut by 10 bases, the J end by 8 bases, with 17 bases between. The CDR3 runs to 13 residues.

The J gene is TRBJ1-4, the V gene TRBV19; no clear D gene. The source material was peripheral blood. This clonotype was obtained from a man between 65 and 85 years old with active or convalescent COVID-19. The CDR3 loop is CATRWVGEEKLFF. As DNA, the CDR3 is TGTGCCACCCGGTGGGTGGGAGAAGAAAAACTGTTTTTT.